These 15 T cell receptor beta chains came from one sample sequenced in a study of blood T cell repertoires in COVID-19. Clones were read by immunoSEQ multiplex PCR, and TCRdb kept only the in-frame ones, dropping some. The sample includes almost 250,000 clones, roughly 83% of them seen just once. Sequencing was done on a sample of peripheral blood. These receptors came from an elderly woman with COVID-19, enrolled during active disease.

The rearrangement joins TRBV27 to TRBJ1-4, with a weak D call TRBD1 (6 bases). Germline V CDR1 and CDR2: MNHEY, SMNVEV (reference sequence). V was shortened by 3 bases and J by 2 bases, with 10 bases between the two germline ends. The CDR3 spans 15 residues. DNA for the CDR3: TGTGCCAGCAGTTTCCAGGACAGTACTAATGAAAAACTGTTTTTT. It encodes CASSFQDSTNEKLFF.

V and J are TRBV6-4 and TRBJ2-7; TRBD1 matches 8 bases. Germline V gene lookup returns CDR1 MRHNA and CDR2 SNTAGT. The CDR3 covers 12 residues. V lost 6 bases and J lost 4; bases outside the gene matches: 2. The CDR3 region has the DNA TGTGCCAGCAGCGGACAGGGTTACGAGCAGTACGTC. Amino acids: CASSGQGYEQYV.

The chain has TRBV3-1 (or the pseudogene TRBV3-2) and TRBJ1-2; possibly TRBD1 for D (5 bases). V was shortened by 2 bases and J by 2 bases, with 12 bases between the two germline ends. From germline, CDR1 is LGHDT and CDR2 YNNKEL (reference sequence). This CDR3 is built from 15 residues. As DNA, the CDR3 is TGTGCCAGCAGCCAACCGACAGCCTCCAACTATGGCTACACCTTC. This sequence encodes CASSQPTASNYGYTF.

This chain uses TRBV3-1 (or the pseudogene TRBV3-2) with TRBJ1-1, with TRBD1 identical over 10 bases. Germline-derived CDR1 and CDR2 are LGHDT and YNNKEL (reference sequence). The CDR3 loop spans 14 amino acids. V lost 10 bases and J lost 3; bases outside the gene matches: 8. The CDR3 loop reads CATGIDRGHTEAFF. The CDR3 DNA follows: TGTGCCACCGGGATAGACAGGGGGCACACTGAAGCTTTCTTT.

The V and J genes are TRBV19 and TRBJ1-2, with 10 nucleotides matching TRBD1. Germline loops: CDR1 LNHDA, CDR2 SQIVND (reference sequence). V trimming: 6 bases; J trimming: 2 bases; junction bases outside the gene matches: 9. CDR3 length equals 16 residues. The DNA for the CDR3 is TGTGCCAGTAGGTCCGGGACAGGGGTAGGGAACTATGGCTACACCTTC. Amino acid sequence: CASRSGTGVGNYGYTF. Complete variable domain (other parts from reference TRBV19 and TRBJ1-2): DGGITQSPKYLFRKEGQNVTLSCEQNLNHDAMYWYRQDPGQGLRLIYYSQIVNDFQKGDIAEGYSVSREKKESFPLTVTSAQKNPTAFYLCASRSGTGVGNYGYTFGSGTRLTVV.

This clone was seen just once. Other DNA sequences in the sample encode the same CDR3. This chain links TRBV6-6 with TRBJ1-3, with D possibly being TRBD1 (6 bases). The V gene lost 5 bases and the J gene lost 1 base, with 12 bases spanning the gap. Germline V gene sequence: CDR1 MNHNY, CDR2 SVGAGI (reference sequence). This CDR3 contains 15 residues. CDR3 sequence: CASSVQGLSGNTIYF. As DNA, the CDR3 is TGTGCCAGCAGTGTACAGGGATTGTCTGGAAACACCATATATTTT.

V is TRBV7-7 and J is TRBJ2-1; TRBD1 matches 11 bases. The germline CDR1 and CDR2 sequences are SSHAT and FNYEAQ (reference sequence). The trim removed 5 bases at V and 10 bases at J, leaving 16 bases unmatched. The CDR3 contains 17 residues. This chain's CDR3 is CASSPEGWGTGGVEQFF. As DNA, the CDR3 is TGTGCCAGCAGCCCCGAAGGTTGGGGGACAGGGGGTGTGGAGCAGTTCTTC.

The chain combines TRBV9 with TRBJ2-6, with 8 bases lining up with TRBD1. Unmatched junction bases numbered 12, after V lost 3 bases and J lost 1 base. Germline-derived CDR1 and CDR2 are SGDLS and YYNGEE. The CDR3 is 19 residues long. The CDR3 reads CASSARQGTTRSGANVLTF. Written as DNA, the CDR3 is TGTGCCAGCAGCGCGCGACAGGGGACCACCCGGTCTGGGGCCAACGTCCTGACTTTC.

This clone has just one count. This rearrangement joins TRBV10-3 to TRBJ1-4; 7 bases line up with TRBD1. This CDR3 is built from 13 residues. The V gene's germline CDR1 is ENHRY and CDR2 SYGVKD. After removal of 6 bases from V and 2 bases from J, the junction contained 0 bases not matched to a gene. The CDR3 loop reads CAIRTGTNEKLFF. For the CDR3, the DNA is TGTGCCATCAGGACAGGGACTAATGAAAAACTGTTTTTT.

The CDR3 DNA sequence: TGTGCCAGCAGTGCAGTTCCCTCCCCCCAAACAGATACGCAGTATTTT. Translating gives CASSAVPSPQTDTQYF. This chain connects TRBV25-1 to TRBJ2-3; no firm D call. The CDR3 has 16 amino acids. The V and J ends lost 4 bases and 3 bases respectively, with 17 bases between them. Per the germline V gene, CDR1 is MGHDK and CDR2 is SYGVNS. The full variable domain, completed using reference TRBV25-1 and TRBJ2-3, is EADIYQTPRYLVIGTGKKITLECSQTMGHDKMYWYQQDPGMELHLIHYSYGVNSTEKGDLSSESTVSRIRTEHFPLTLESARPSHTSQYLCASSAVPSPQTDTQYFGPGTRLTVL.

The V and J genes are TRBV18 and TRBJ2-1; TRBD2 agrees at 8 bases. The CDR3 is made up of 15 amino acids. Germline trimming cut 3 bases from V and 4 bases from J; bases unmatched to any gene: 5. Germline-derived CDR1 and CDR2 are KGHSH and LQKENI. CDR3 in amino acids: CASSPIPGGYNEQFF. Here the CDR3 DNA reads TGTGCCAGCTCACCGATACCGGGGGGGTACAATGAGCAGTTCTTC.

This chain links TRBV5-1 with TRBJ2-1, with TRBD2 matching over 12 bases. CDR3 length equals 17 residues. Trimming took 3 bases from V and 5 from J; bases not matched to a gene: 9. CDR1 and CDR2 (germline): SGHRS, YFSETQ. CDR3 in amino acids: CASSSILAGGADNEQFF. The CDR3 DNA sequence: TGCGCCAGCAGCTCTATACTAGCGGGGGGCGCCGACAATGAGCAGTTCTTC.

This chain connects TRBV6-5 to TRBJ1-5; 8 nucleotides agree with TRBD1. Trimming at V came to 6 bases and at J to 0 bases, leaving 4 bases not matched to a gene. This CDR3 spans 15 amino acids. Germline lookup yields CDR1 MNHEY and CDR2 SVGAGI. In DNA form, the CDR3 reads TGTGCCAGCAGCCCGGGACAGGTTAGCAATCAGCCCCAGCATTTT. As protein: CASSPGQVSNQPQHF.

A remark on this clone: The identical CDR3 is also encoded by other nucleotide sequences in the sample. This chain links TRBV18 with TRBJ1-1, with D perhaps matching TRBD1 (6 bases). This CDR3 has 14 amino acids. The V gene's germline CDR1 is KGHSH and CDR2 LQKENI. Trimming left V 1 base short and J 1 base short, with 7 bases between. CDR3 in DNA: TGTGCCAGCTCACCACTGACAGGGAACACTGAAGCTTTCTTT. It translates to CASSPLTGNTEAFF.

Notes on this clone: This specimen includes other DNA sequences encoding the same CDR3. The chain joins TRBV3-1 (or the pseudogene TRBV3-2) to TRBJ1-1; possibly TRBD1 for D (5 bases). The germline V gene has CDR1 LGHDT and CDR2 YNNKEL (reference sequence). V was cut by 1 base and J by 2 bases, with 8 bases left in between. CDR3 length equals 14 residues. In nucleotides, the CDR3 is TGTGCCAGCAGCCAAGGGCAGGGCAACACTGAAGCTTTCTTT. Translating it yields CASSQGQGNTEAFF.